A single T cell receptor (beta chain) is shown here with its context. The antigen is not known. One junction end disagrees with the germline gene, perhaps due to a read error. This sample was included in a study of cytomegalovirus exposure and HLA in healthy donors. Whole-study findings and limits: Sequences of the TCR beta chain were said to predict the HLA-A and HLA-B alleles of most subjects accurately. Trimming of TCR beta V- and J-genes showed a link, identified in a later analysis, to a missense DCLRE1C variant. In vitro, three CMV-associated chains proved specific for CMV antigens.

The germline V gene encodes CDR1 SGHTA and CDR2 FQGNSA. This CDR3 is 13 amino acids long. The PCR made use of 60 Vbeta and 13 Jbeta primers. Sequencing used immunoSEQ multiplex PCR; TCRdb keeps in-frame clones, though not all of them. This sample has 120,000 or so clones, with around 80% found just once. The donors comprised healthy bone marrow donors. The sample was PBMCs. The receptor comes from a young man in good health and CMV-seronegative. The chain links TRBV7-2 to TRBJ2-3; D is perhaps TRBD2 (5 bases). The CDR3 spells CASSLAPRDTQYF. DNA for the CDR3: TGTGCCAGTAGCTTAGCGCCTAGGGATACGCAGTATTTT. The variable domain in full, with the rest retrieved from reference TRBV7-2 and TRBJ2-3, is GAGVSQSPSNKVTEKGKDVELRCDPISGHTALYWYRQSLGQGLEFLIYFQGNSAPDKSGLPSDRFSAERTGGSVSTLTIQRTQQEDSAVYLCASSLAPRDTQYFGPGTRLTVL.